The 29 T cell receptor beta chains below all came from one sample that was sequenced in a study of metastatic and nonmetastatic thyroid tumors. TCRdb re-called the PCR reads with MiXCR. Found here are 25,000 to 35,000 clones, approximately 17% of them singletons; the top ten hold approximately 4.6%. Not a single patient had been given any form of treatment at any point before undergoing thyroid surgery. Sequences were obtained from blood. The receptors shown here come from a female donor with papillary thyroid cancer or a benign thyroid nodule (not recorded which). Some clones in this sample may be carry-over from other donors' samples.

As regards this clone: Just one base apart from a much larger clone, this may be a read error. The chain employs TRBV7-7 and TRBJ2-1; unclear D gene. CDR1 and CDR2 (germline): SSHAT, FNYEAQ (reference sequence). The CDR3 spans 13 residues. CDR3 sequence reads: CASSPRPLVEQFF. CDR3 sequence (DNA): TGTGCTAGCAGCCCGAGACCCCTCGTTGAGCAGTTCTTC.

This clone was detected a few times. The chain carries TRBV2 and TRBJ2-1, with D perhaps matching TRBD2 (5 bases). The length of the CDR3 is 14 residues. V was cut by 7 bases and J by 6 bases, with 16 bases left in between. Germline CDR1 is SNHLY and CDR2 is FYNNEI. CDR3 DNA sequence: TGTGCCAGCAACCCCTTGGCGGGTATCAATGAGCAGTTCTTC. This translates into CASNPLAGINEQFF.

This clone was detected many times. The rearrangement links TRBV7-3 to TRBJ1-6; a possible D gene is TRBD1 (5 bases). V gave up 3 bases and J gave up 7 bases, with 7 bases separating them. Germline assignment: CDR1 SGHTA and CDR2 FQGTGA. The CDR3 sequence is 13 residues long. The CDR3 DNA follows: TGTGCCAGCAGCTTTGGGGGGAATTCACCCCTCCACTTT. Translating gives CASSFGGNSPLHF.

In this sample, this clone turned up many times. J is TRBJ2-4 and V is TRBV5-1; 7 positions agree with TRBD1. Unmatched junction bases numbered 6, after V lost 5 bases and J lost 7 bases. The germline V gene has CDR1 SGHRS and CDR2 YFSETQ. The CDR3 is made up of 13 amino acids. In DNA form, the CDR3 reads TGCGCCAGCAGTGCACAAGGGGGCAACATTCAGTACTTC. Protein: CASSAQGGNIQYF.

In this sample, this clone turned up a few times. The junction departs from the called germline gene at one end, perhaps through a read error. The same CDR3 is also encoded by other DNA sequences in this sample. V usage is TRBV12-3 or TRBV12-4 and J usage is TRBJ2-2; D might be TRBD2 (6 bases). This CDR3 has 15 residues. As DNA, the CDR3 is TGTGCCAGCAGTCCGACTAGTGGATACACTGGGGAGCTGTTTTTT. Amino acid sequence: CASSPTSGYTGELFF.

This clone was detected many times. V and J are TRBV6-1 and TRBJ2-1; possible D gene TRBD2, 6 bases. Germline loops: CDR1 MNHNS, CDR2 SASEGT. V was pared by 10 bases and J by 4 bases, with 14 bases between. The CDR3 contains 13 residues. The CDR3 region has the DNA TGTGCCACTCCCGGGACTCTATACAATGAGCAGTTCTTC. Amino acid sequence: CATPGTLYNEQFF.

The chain has TRBV4-1 and TRBJ1-5; no firm D call. This CDR3 has 14 residues. V lost 4 bases, J lost 7 bases, and 14 bases lay in between. Looked up from germline, CDR1 is MGHRA and CDR2 is YSYEKL. The CDR3 sequence is CASSPPVYVQPQHF. The CDR3 DNA follows: TGCGCCAGCAGCCCCCCGGTGTATGTACAGCCCCAGCATTTT.

This clone showed up just a few times. This rearrangement joins TRBV6-2 or TRBV6-3 to TRBJ1-2, with D possibly being TRBD1 (5 bases). The germline gives CDR1 MNHEY, CDR2 SVGEGT. Trimming cost V 10 bases and J 8 bases, with 26 bases left between them. The CDR3 spans 15 residues. The CDR3 DNA reads TGTGCCATCATTTGGCCCTCCGACAGCGCCGGGGGCTACACCTTC. Encoded protein: CAIIWPSDSAGGYTF.

This clone was counted many times. This chain uses TRBV30 with TRBJ1-1; D may be TRBD1 (5 bases). Germline CDR1 reads GTSNPN; CDR2 reads SVGIG (reference sequence). V gave up 1 base and J gave up 6 bases, with 15 bases separating them. This CDR3 comprises 14 residues. For the CDR3, the DNA is TGTGCCTGGAGTGCCGACAGCGTAGCCGCTGAAGCTTTCTTT. Translated, it gives CAWSADSVAAEAFF.

The chain uses TRBV5-1 and TRBJ2-2; tentatively, D is TRBD2 (5 bases). V was clipped by 6 bases and J by 0 bases, with 15 bases between them. This CDR3 comprises 16 residues. Germline values: CDR1 SGHRS, CDR2 YFSETQ. The CDR3 here is CASIFEGSANTGELFF. The CDR3 bases are TGCGCCAGCATCTTTGAAGGTAGCGCGAACACCGGGGAGCTGTTTTTT. Together with reference TRBV5-1 and TRBJ2-2, the CDR3 gives the full variable domain: KAGVTQTPRYLIKTRGQQVTLSCSPISGHRSVSWYQQTPGQGLQFLFEYFSETQRNKGNFPGRFSGRQFSNSRSEMNVSTLELGDSALYLCASIFEGSANTGELFFGEGSRLTVL.

Sample share makes this clone medium-sized. The V gene is TRBV6-1, the J gene TRBJ2-2, with TRBD1 matching over 7 bases. Unmatched junction bases numbered 9, after V lost 5 bases and J lost 6 bases. Germline V CDR1 and CDR2: MNHNS, SASEGT. CDR3 length: 15 amino acids. CDR3 region: CASSRDRARAGELFF. The DNA of the CDR3 is TGTGCCAGCAGTAGAGACAGGGCAAGGGCCGGGGAGCTGTTTTTT.

The sample holds a few counts of this clone. This may be a read error, as it is one base from a much larger clone. Other DNA sequences from this sample encode an identical CDR3 as well. The chain recombines TRBV11-2 with TRBJ2-5; 8 nucleotides match TRBD1. J lost 4 bases, V lost 6 bases, and 7 bases had no gene match. Looked up from germline, CDR1 is SGHAT and CDR2 is FQNNGV. The CDR3 consists of 14 residues. The CDR3 reads CASSRPDRVETQYF. CDR3 DNA sequence: TGTGCCAGCAGTCGCCCGGACAGGGTAGAGACCCAGTACTTC.

V usage is TRBV5-1 and J usage is TRBJ2-1, with 7 bases aligning to TRBD1. After removal of 4 bases from V and 7 bases from J, the junction contained 8 bases not matched to a gene. The CDR3 sequence is 14 residues long. Germline V gene lookup returns CDR1 SGHRS and CDR2 YFSETQ. For the CDR3, the DNA is TGCGCCAGCAGCGGACTGACAGGGTATAATGAGCAGTTCTTC. Protein: CASSGLTGYNEQFF. The entire variable domain, with the rest obtained from reference TRBV5-1 and TRBJ2-1, is as follows: KAGVTQTPRYLIKTRGQQVTLSCSPISGHRSVSWYQQTPGQGLQFLFEYFSETQRNKGNFPGRFSGRQFSNSRSEMNVSTLELGDSALYLCASSGLTGYNEQFFGPGTRLTVL.

This clone was recorded only once. The chain has TRBV18 and TRBJ2-7; possible D gene TRBD1, 6 bases. V gave up 2 bases and J gave up 7 bases, with 12 bases separating them. The CDR3 extends over 13 amino acids. Germline assignment: CDR1 KGHSH and CDR2 LQKENI. The CDR3 nucleotides read TGTGCCAGCTCACCAAGTCCAGGGGATGAGCAGTACTTC. Its translation is CASSPSPGDEQYF.

The sample holds many counts of this clone. The chain couples TRBV20-1 to TRBJ1-2; D not certain. This CDR3 contains 11 residues. V was clipped by 0 bases and J by 8 bases, with 7 bases between them. Per germline, CDR1 DFQATT and CDR2 SNEGSKA (reference sequence). CDR3 nucleotides: TGCAGTGCTAGAGATAAAGAGGGCTACACCTTC. Encoded protein: CSARDKEGYTF.

This clone was seen more than once but under ten times. The chain recombines TRBV19 with TRBJ1-5; TRBD1 aligns across 7 bases. Looked up from germline, CDR1 is LNHDA and CDR2 is SQIVND (reference sequence). The CDR3 has 15 residues. J gave up 6 bases and V 6 bases, and 11 bases lay outside the gene matches. In DNA form, the CDR3 reads TGTGCCAGTAGCAAGGACAGGTATTTGGGTCAGCCCCAGCATTTT. Translation: CASSKDRYLGQPQHF.

At least ten counts were recorded for this clone. This sequence joins TRBV5-1 and TRBJ2-6; the match to TRBD1 covers 8 bases. Looked up from germline, CDR1 is SGHRS and CDR2 is YFSETQ. This CDR3 comprises 15 residues. V was clipped by 4 bases and J by 2 bases; unmatched bases: 2. The CDR3 loop reads CASSPDRAGANVLTF. The CDR3 DNA follows: TGCGCCAGCAGCCCGGACAGGGCTGGGGCCAACGTCCTGACTTTC.

This clone has ten or more counts. This chain connects TRBV4-1 to TRBJ1-3; 7 bases map to TRBD1. The V gene's germline CDR1 is MGHRA and CDR2 YSYEKL. The CDR3 consists of 16 residues. The V and J ends lost 0 bases and 2 bases, in that order; junction bases with no gene match: 4. CDR3 in amino acids: CASSQEPQGAGNTIYF. CDR3 nucleotides: TGCGCCAGCAGCCAAGAACCGCAGGGGGCTGGAAACACCATATATTTT.

Many counts were recorded for this clone. The rearrangement links TRBV2 to TRBJ2-2; 15 bases map to TRBD2. The CDR3 sequence is 17 residues long. The V and J ends lost 6 bases and 8 bases, in that order; junction bases with no gene match: 10. Per the germline V gene, CDR1 is SNHLY and CDR2 is FYNNEI. The CDR3 DNA is TGTGCCAGCAGAGCGTCTCGGGGACTAGCGGGGGGAGGGGAGCTGTTTTTT. Its translation: CASRASRGLAGGGELFF.

This clone was seen repeatedly, ten times or more. The CDR3 coding sequence is TGTGCCAGCAGCCAAGTGGAGGGTATGGACACCGGGGAGCTGTTTTTT. It specifies CASSQVEGMDTGELFF. The chain recombines TRBV3-1 with TRBJ2-2, with D possibly matching TRBD2 (6 bases). The V gene lost 1 base and the J gene lost 3 bases, with 12 bases spanning the gap. The CDR3 is made up of 16 amino acids. Germline V gene data show CDR1 as LGHDT and CDR2 as YNNKEL (reference sequence).

This clone appeared many times. The J gene is TRBJ1-4, the V gene TRBV5-6; 7 nucleotides match TRBD1. CDR1 is SGHDT and CDR2 is YYEEEE in the germline V gene. V dropped 5 bases and J dropped 5; count of bases not matched to a gene: 6. This CDR3 spans 14 amino acids. The CDR3 DNA reads TGTGCCAGCAGTTATGGGACAGAGAATGAAAAACTGTTTTTT. Amino acids: CASSYGTENEKLFF.

As concerns this clone: A junction boundary mismatches the germline segment, possibly from a read error. The rearrangement links TRBV30 to TRBJ2-7; D is uncertain. There are 13 residues in the CDR3. Germline V lookup: CDR1 GTSNPN, CDR2 SVGIG (reference sequence). The CDR3 bases are TGTGCCTGCAGTGTACCTGGTTTCGGCGAGCAGTACTTC. Its protein is CACSVPGFGEQYF.

The genes are TRBV20-1 and TRBJ2-3, with 7 bases matching TRBD2. The CDR3 is 14 residues long. CDR1 is DFQATT, CDR2 SNEGSKA, per germline (reference sequence). V trimming: 0 bases; J trimming: 5 bases; junction bases outside the gene matches: 5. The CDR3 loop reads CSARDQRGRDTQYF. The CDR3 DNA reads TGCAGTGCTAGAGATCAGCGGGGAAGAGATACGCAGTATTTT.

This clone was counted many times. V is TRBV7-6 and J is TRBJ1-1; no definite D call. V gave up 2 bases and J gave up 1 base, with 8 bases separating them. Per germline, CDR1 SGHVS and CDR2 FNYEAQ. The CDR3 is made up of 14 amino acids. CDR3 DNA sequence: TGTGCCAGCAGCTTAACGAGTAAGAACACTGAAGCTTTCTTT. It yields the protein CASSLTSKNTEAFF. Variable domain in full (rest from reference TRBV7-6 and TRBJ1-1): GAGVSQSPRYKVTKRGQDVALRCDPISGHVSLYWYRQALGQGPEFLTYFNYEAQQDKSGLPNDRFSAERPEGSISTLTIQRTEQRDSAMYRCASSLTSKNTEAFFGQGTRLTVV.

The table lists this clone with many counts. This chain connects TRBV5-1 to TRBJ1-1; a weak D match, TRBD1 (6 bases). The CDR3 sequence is 16 residues long. Trimming cost V 7 bases and J 6 bases, with 25 bases left between them. From germline, CDR1 is SGHRS and CDR2 YFSETQ. The CDR3 spells CASSSSGGTEGAEAFF. The CDR3 region has the DNA TGCGCCAGCTCCTCGAGTGGCGGTACCGAGGGGGCTGAAGCTTTCTTT.

The chain recombines TRBV28 with TRBJ2-7; D gene unclear. Germline V gene sequence: CDR1 MDHEN, CDR2 SYDVKM. V lost 6 bases and J lost 3, with 24 bases in between. This CDR3 has 17 amino acids. CDR3 amino acids: CASRSAGAASIDYEQYF. The CDR3 DNA is TGTGCCAGCAGATCCGCCGGTGCGGCGAGCATTGACTACGAGCAGTACTTC.

This clone appeared a single time. A much larger clone sits a single nucleotide away, making a read error possible. The same CDR3 is also encoded by other DNA sequences in this sample. The chain joins TRBV19 to TRBJ1-1, with 7 bases lining up with TRBD1. Per the germline V gene, CDR1 is LNHDA and CDR2 is SQIVND (reference sequence). The CDR3 extends over 17 amino acids. J gave up 8 bases and V 7 bases, and 22 bases lay outside the gene matches. Here the CDR3 reads CASTTTGCLTGGTEAFF. CDR3 coding DNA: TGTGCCAGTACCACGACAGGGTGTCTTACCGGGGGGACCGAAGCTTTCTTT.

The table lists this clone with many counts. The chain recombines TRBV4-1 with TRBJ1-6, with D hard to call. CDR3 length: 16 amino acids. With 1 base removed from V and 7 bases from J, the gap between germline ends came to 14 bases. CDR1 MGHRA and CDR2 YSYEKL come from the germline V gene. CDR3: CASSQVGVTRNSPLHF. In nucleotides, the CDR3 is TGCGCCAGCAGCCAAGTCGGAGTGACTCGCAATTCACCCCTCCACTTT.

For this clone: This may be a read error, as it is one base from a much larger clone. The chain employs TRBV5-5 and TRBJ2-3; perhaps D is TRBD1 or TRBD2 (5 bases each). Germline loops: CDR1 SGHKS, CDR2 YYEKEE (reference sequence). This CDR3 spans 13 amino acids. V lost 2 bases and J lost 7, with 11 bases in between. CDR3 sequence reads: CASSFSGPYTQYF. DNA of the CDR3: TGTGCCAGCAGCTTTTCGGGGCCGTATACGCAGTATTTT.